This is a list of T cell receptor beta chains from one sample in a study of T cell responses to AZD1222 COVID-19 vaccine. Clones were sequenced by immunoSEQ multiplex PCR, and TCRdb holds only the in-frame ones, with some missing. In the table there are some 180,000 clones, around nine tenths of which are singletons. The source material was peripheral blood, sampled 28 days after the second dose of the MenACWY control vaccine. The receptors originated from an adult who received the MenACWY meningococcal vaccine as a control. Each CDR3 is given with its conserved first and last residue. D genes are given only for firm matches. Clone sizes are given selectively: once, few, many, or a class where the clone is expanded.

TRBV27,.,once,CASKVGRENYGYTF
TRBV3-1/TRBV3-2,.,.,CASSHFRAGVANEKLFF
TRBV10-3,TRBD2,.,CAISESVAGGREQYF
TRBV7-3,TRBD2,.,CASSLTRTSADEQFF
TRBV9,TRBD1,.,CASSGTGQGTGEQYF
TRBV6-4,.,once,CASKETERSNYGYTF
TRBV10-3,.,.,CAISEVNQPQHF
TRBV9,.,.,CASSVGPGWNSPLHF
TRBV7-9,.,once,CASSLTRLGPTETQYF
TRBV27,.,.,CASSLVQGKFGNQPQHF
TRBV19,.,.,CASSLPNQPQHF
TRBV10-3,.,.,CAISEYQGGSYEQYF
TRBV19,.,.,CASSPVSGPFEQFF
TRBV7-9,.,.,CASSLGSREAFF
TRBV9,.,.,CASSVEGGPRGNTEAFF
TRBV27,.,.,CASSITGRGTEAFF
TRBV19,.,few,CASRTFAPIGQTYGYTF
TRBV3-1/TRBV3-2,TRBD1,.,CASSPGTGEAFF
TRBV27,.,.,CASSPSGYEQYF
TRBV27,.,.,CARAGPGSNYSYEQYF
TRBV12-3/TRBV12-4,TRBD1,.,CASSFRTGPEAFF
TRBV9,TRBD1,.,CASSTGTGTYTGELFF
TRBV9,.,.,CASSPGARKETQYF
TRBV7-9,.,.,CASSLEGENTEAFF
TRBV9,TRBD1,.,CASSVTGLSGNTIYF
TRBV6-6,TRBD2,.,CASSTTSGSSYEQYF
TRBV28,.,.,CASSWPRGIRGYTF
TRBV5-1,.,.,CASSWVSTGNTIYF
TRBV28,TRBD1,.,CASRPGQRYQPQHF
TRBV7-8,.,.,CASSLGRPAYNQPQHF
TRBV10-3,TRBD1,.,CAISESDRGTDTQYF
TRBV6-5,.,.,CASSSWRERHNEQFF
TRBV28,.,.,CASSPPTGIQPQHF
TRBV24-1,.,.,CATSEVWGGSLFF
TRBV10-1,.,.,CASSDRRLGLHEQFF
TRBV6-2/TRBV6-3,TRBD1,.,CASSRTGWGNQPQHF
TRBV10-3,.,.,CAISGIRDDEQYF
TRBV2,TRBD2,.,CATQVLAGSTDTQYF
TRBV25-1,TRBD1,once,CASSDNTGTGSYEQYF
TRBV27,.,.,CASSPWGSGANVLTF
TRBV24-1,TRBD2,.,CATSPGGADTQYF
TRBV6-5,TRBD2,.,CASSAGAHGNEQFF
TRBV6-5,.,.,CASSPGEKLFF
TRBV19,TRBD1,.,CASSILLGGGTDTQYF
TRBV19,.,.,CASSRGQNNSPLHF
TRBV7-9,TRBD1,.,CASSRGGATGIGANEKLFF
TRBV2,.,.,CASSKGGIDGYTF